The entry that follows covers one TCR beta chain sequence. TCRdb's copy holds only in-frame clones and misses some; the assay was immunoSEQ multiplex PCR. This repertoire shows roughly 190,000 clones, 76% found once; its top ten account for around 16%. This sample is drawn from a study of blood T cell repertoires in COVID-19. Participant-given clinical history determined each cohort assignment. The CDR3 consists of 16 residues. Losses at the gene ends were 2 bases for V and 6 bases for J; bases not matched to a gene: 11. CDR1 is SGHAT and CDR2 is FQNNGV in the germline V gene. The chain combines TRBV11-2 with TRBJ1-2; 8 bases line up with TRBD1. The source material was PBMCs or T cells enriched from blood (not recorded which). The receptor was isolated from a woman aged 45-65 years with acute COVID-19. As DNA, the CDR3 is TGTGCCAGCAGCTTAAGGGCAGGGGGCGACTTTCATGGCTACACCTTC. Its translation is CASSLRAGGDFHGYTF.